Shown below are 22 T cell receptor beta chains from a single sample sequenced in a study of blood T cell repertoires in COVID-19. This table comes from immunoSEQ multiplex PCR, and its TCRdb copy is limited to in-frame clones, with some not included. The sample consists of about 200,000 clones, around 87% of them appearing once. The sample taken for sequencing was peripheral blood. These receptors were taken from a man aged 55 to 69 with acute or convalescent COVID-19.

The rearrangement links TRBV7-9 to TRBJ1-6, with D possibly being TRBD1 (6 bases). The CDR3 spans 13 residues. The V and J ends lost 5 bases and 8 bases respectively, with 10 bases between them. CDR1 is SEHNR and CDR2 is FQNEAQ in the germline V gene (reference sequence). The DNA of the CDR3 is TGTGCCAGCAGCCCCGAGGGGGATTCACCCCTCCACTTT. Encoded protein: CASSPEGDSPLHF.

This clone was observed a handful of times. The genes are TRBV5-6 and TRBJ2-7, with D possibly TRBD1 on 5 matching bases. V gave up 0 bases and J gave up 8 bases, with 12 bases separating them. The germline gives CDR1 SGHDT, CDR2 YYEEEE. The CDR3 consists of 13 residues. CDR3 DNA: TGTGCCAGCAGCTTGGAAATCGGACATCAGCAGTACTTC. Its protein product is CASSLEIGHQQYF.

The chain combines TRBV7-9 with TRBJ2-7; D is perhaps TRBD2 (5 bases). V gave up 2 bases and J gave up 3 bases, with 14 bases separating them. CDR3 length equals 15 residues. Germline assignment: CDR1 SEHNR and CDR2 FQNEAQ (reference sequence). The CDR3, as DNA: TGTGCCAGCAGCTTAACAGACTACCCCTTCTACGAGCAGTACTTC. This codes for CASSLTDYPFYEQYF.

CDR3 nucleotide sequence: TGTGCCACCAGTGATTACGGGACAGGGTCCTACGAGCAGTACTTC. As protein: CATSDYGTGSYEQYF. This chain connects TRBV24-1 to TRBJ2-7, with 9 positions matching TRBD1. The CDR3 runs 15 residues. CDR1 is KGHDR, CDR2 SFDVKD, per germline. The trim removed 2 bases at V and 1 base at J, leaving 2 bases unmatched.

CDR3 bases: TGTGCCAGCAGCGTAACCGGGGTGGGGACCGGGGAGCTGTTTTTT. This sequence encodes CASSVTGVGTGELFF. The chain employs TRBV9 and TRBJ2-2, with D perhaps TRBD2 (5 bases). The CDR3 spans 15 residues. Trimming removed 1 base from V and 5 bases from J, with 12 bases in between. Looked up from germline, CDR1 is SGDLS and CDR2 is YYNGEE.

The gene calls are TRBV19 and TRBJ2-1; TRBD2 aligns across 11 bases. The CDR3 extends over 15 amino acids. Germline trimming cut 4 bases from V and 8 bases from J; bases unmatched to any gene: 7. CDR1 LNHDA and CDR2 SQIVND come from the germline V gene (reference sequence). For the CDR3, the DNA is TGTGCCAGTAGTAATAGCGGGGGGGCCGCCCATGAGCAGTTCTTC. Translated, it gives CASSNSGGAAHEQFF.

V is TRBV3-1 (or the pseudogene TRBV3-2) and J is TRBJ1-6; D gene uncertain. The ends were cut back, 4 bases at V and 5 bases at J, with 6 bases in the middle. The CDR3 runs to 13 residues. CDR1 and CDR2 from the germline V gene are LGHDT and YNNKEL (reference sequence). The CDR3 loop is CASSRGNNSPLHF. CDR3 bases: TGTGCCAGCAGCCGAGGAAATAATTCACCCCTCCACTTT.

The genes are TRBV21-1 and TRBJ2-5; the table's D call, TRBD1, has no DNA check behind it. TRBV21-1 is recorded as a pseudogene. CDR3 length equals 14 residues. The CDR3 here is CASSNGTGGETQYF. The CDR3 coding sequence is TGTGCCAGCAGCAACGGGACAGGAGGGGAGACCCAGTACTTC.

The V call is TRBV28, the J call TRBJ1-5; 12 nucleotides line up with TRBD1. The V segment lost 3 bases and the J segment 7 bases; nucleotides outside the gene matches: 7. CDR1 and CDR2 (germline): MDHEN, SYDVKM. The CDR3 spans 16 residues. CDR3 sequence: CASSLRGQGAYQPQHF. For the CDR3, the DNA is TGTGCCAGCAGTTTGAGGGGACAGGGGGCGTACCAGCCCCAGCATTTT.

The CDR3 sequence: CASSLRGGPAQHF. DNA of the CDR3: TGTGCCAGCAGCTTGAGGGGGGGCCCGGCCCAGCATTTT. J is TRBJ1-5 and V is TRBV5-8; D possibly corresponds to TRBD1 (6 bases). In germline, CDR1 is SGHTS, CDR2 YDEGEE. The CDR3 is made up of 13 amino acids. V was cut by 1 base and J by 11 bases, with 13 bases left in between.

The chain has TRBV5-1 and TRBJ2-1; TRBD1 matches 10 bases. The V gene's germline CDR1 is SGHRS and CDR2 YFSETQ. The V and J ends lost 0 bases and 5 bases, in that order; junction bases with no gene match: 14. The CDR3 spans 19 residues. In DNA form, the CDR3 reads TGCGCCAGCAGCTTGGATGGTTCTCCTACCGGGACAGGGGACAATGAGCAGTTCTTC. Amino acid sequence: CASSLDGSPTGTGDNEQFF.

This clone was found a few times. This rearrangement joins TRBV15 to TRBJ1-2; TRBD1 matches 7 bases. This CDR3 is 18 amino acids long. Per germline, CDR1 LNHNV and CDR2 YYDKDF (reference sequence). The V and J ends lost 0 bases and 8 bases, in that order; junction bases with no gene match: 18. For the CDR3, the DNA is TGTGCCACCAGCAGAGATAGGGCTAGGGGGCTCCCCCAGGGAGGCTACACCTTC. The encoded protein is CATSRDRARGLPQGGYTF.

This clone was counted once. Here the CDR3 DNA reads TGTGCCAGTAGAGGAGCCAGGGTTTCCTATGGCTACACCTTC. Its translation: CASRGARVSYGYTF. This chain links TRBV19 with TRBJ1-2; TRBD1 is a possible D gene (5 bases). The CDR3 spans 14 residues. With 6 bases removed from V and 4 bases from J, the gap between germline ends came to 15 bases. CDR1 is LNHDA, CDR2 SQIVND, per germline (reference sequence).

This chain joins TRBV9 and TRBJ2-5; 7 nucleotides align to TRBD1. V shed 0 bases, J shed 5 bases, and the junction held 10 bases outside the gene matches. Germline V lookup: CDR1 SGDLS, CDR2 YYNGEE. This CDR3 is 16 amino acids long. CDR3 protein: CASSVEQGYGMETQYF. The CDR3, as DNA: TGTGCCAGCAGCGTAGAACAGGGGTATGGCATGGAGACCCAGTACTTC.

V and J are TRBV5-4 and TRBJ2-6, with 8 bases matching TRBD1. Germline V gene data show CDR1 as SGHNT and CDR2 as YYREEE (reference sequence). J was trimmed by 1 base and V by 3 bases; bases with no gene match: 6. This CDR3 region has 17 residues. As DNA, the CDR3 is TGTGCCAGCAGCTCGGGACAGGCGGGATCTGGGGCCAACGTCCTGACTTTC. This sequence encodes CASSSGQAGSGANVLTF.

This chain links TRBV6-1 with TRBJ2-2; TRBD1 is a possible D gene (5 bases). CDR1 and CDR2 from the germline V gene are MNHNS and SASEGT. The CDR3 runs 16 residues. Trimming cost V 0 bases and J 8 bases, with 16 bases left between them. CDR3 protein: CASSEAGRAPFGELFF. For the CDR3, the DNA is TGTGCCAGCAGTGAAGCGGGCAGGGCCCCATTTGGGGAGCTGTTTTTT.

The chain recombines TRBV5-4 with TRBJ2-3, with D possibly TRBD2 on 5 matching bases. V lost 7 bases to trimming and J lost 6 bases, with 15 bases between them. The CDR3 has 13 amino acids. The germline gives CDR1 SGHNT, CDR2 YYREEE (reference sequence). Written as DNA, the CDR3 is TGTGCCAGCCAAGTGACCGGGGTGGATACGCAGTATTTT. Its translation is CASQVTGVDTQYF.

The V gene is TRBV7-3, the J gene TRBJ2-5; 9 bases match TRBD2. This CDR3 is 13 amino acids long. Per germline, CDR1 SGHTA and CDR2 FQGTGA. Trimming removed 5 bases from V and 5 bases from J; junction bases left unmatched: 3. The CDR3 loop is CASSPGLAETQYF. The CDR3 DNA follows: TGTGCCAGCAGCCCTGGACTAGCGGAGACCCAGTACTTC.

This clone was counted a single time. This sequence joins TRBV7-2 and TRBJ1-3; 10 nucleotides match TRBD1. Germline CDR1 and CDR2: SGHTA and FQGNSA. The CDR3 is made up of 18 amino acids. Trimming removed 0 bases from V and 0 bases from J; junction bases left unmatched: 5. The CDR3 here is CASSLAGQGKGSGNTIYF. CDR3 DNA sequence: TGTGCCAGCAGCTTAGCGGGACAGGGGAAAGGCTCTGGAAACACCATATATTTT.

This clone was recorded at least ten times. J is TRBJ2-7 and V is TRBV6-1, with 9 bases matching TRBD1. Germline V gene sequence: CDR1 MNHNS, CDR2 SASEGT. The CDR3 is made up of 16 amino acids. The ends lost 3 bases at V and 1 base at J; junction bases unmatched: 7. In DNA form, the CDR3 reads TGTGCCAGCAGTGAGCCGACAGGGGGAGGATCCTACGAGCAGTACTTC. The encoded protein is CASSEPTGGGSYEQYF.

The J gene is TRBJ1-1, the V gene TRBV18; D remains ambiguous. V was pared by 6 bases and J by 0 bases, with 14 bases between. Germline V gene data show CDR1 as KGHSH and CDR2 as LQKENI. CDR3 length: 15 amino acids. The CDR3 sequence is CASSQQNQMNTEAFF. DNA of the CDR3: TGTGCCAGCTCCCAACAGAATCAGATGAACACTGAAGCTTTCTTT.

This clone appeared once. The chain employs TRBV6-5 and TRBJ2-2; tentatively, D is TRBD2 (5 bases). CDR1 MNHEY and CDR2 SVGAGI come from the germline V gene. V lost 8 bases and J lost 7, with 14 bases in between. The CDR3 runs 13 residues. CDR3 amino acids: CASSSLGIGELFF. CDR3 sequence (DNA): TGTGCCAGCTCTAGCCTAGGAATCGGGGAGCTGTTTTTT.